These T cell receptor beta chains were read from a single sample in a study of post-analysis software for immune sequencing data. From the PCR reads, TCRdb called clonotypes with MiXCR, one entry per CDR3 protein. The sample records a few hundred thousand distinct CDR3 sequences, around 31% being singletons. Source material: blood. All receptors come from a girl younger than 18 with multiple sclerosis. The CDR3 runs from the conserved cysteine through the conserved F or W. A D gene is named only where the DNA matches it firmly. The size entry is marked missing in some rows and otherwise reads once, few, many or a size class.

V	D	size	J	DNA	CDR3
TRBV29-1	TRBD1	-	TRBJ1-2	TGCAGCGCACGACACCGGGACAGGGATCGTGGTCCTCCTAACACTTCGGGGGGCTACACCTTC	CSARHRDRDRGPPNTSGGYTF
TRBV11-3	-	-	TRBJ2-5	TGTGCCAGCAGCTTAGATGGGGCCGGAGGCGATTGGGAGACCCAGTACTTC	CASSLDGAGGDWETQYF
TRBV29-1	-	-	TRBJ2-3	TGCAGCGCGACCGGGCAACATAAGGATACGCAGTATTTT	CSATGQHKDTQYF
TRBV7-2	-	-	TRBJ2-5	TGTGCCAGCAGGCCCCCGGGGGTCCCCCAAGAGACCCAGTACTTC	CASRPPGVPQETQYF
TRBV20-1	-	-	TRBJ1-2	TGCAGTGCTACTGACGGCCACTATGGCTACACCTTC	CSATDGHYGYTF
TRBV5-5	-	-	TRBJ2-5	TGTGCCAGCAGCTTGGGTCCGGGTTCCGAAGAGACCCAGTACTTC	CASSLGPGSEETQYF
TRBV29-1	-	many	TRBJ1-2	TGCAGCGCCTGGGGGGGGGCCTCTGGCTACACCTTC	CSAWGGASGYTF
TRBV20-1	-	-	TRBJ2-1	TGCAGTGCTAGTTCACTAGCAGCGAGCTCCTACAATGAGCAGTTCTTC	CSASSLAASSYNEQFF
TRBV20-1	-	few	TRBJ2-1	TGCAGTGCTAGCGCGCGGGGGCCTTACAATGAGCAGTTCTTC	CSASARGPYNEQFF
TRBV5-1	-	few	TRBJ2-1	TGCGCCAGCAGGGGAGGGGGACAGATATACAATGAGCAGTTCTTC	CASRGGGQIYNEQFF
TRBV20-1	-	-	TRBJ2-1	TGCAGTGCTGAGACTGCAGAAACTACAAGCGATGAGCAGTTCTTC	CSAETAETTSDEQFF